This T cell receptor beta chain comes out of a study of blood T cell repertoires in COVID-19 (dated by TCRdb to about 2020). As for the study more broadly: Samples from collaborators originated in the United States, Italy and Spain and spanned both the acute and convalescent phases of COVID-19. The repertoires were released in a freely available public database meant as a resource for research on the immune response to SARS-CoV-2. Subjects who had been exposed to COVID-19, were actively infected with it, or had recovered from it provided the deeply sampled blood TCRbeta repertoires that made up the dataset. The sample metadata nearly always contained a de-identified subject ID, COVID-19 status, age in years and sex. The material from the prospective study consisted of cDNA or gDNA derived from T cells, B-cell-depleted T cells, or PBMCs. Samples came from the ongoing ImmuneRACE study (first 160 participants) plus 1,254 subjects from 6 global collaborators. Where available, HLA class I and class II types were obtained from metadata supplied by the sample provider rather than from assay-based typing. Summary of the overall study and its limitations: How much clinical and demographic metadata was included differed by source and by participant, and the metadata was provided uncurated.

Trimming leaves V shorter by 5 bases and J shorter by 3 bases, with the junction holding 5 bases beyond the gene matches. The CDR3 contains 14 residues, cysteine and phenylalanine counted. The sequence is cut down to CDR3 DNA, 42 bases in frame from base 1. As encoded in the germline V gene (reference sequence), CDR1 is LNHNV while CDR2 is YYDKDF. Enrolling through a virtual design, the prospective study's participants ranged in age from roughly 18 to 95 years and lived across some 23 United States geographic areas. Cohort assignment in the prospective study relied on participant-reported clinical history from a screening survey and a study questionnaire. Recovered participants in ImmuneRACE Cohort 3 were defined by two consecutive negative NP/OP PCR tests, clearance by a healthcare professional, or resolution of symptoms. In the prospective study, whole blood, serum and a nasopharyngeal or oropharyngeal swab were collected from each participant by mobile phlebotomists. Over a roughly 2-month period, participants in the prospective study had the option of providing additional blood draws and questionnaires. Before DNA extraction, prospective study blood samples were shipped either frozen or at room temperature.

The immunoSEQ Assay, a bias-controlled multiplex PCR, was used to amplify TCRbeta CDR3 regions from genomic DNA. On the authors' methods: The number of nucleated cells in each sample was estimated by amplification of reference gene primers within the assay. Sequence reads were collapsed and filtered to measure the absolute abundance of every unique TCRbeta CDR3 rearrangement. For each sample, productive Simpson clonality was calculated as the square root of Simpson's diversity index across productive rearrangements. TCRdb obtained this table from immuneACCESS and retained in-frame rearrangements with V and J assigned. These tables miss some clones; where compared with another copy, unresolved V genes account for less than half of the shortfall, and the remainder is unexplained. V, J and clone size are those of that table, while D and trimming were read from the DNA. This sample comprises 430,000 or so clones, approximately 90% of them detected only once. 1.8% of the sample comes from the top ten.

Concerning this clone: The antigen this receptor binds is unknown. Per-base qualities were not stored, and no clone one base away is much larger.

The specimen was PBMCs or T cells enriched from blood (not recorded which). The sequence was obtained from a woman aged 40 to 49 who had recovered from COVID-19. In this chain, TRBV15 is recombined with TRBJ1-2; 8 bases in the middle match TRBD1. The bases are TGTGCCACCAGCGGGGCAGGGGGCTACTATGGCTACACCTTC. Translated, it reads CATSGAGGYYGYTF.